This entry lists 14 T cell receptor beta chains sequenced from one sample in a study of control samples from healthy donors and cancer patients. Profiled with immunoSEQ multiplex PCR; TCRdb holds only in-frame clones, not every one. Among roughly 180,000 clones, approximately 94% were seen once, and the ten largest hold around 1.3%. Sequencing was done on a sample of blood. The receptors come from a woman under 30 in good health.

The V and J genes are TRBV6-4 and TRBJ1-2, with D unclear. Germline CDR1 is MRHNA and CDR2 is SNTAGT. Trimming pared 8 bases from V and 3 bases from J, leaving 10 bases between. The CDR3 loop spans 12 amino acids. The DNA of the CDR3 is TGTGCCAGCTACCGCCGGGACTATGGCTACACCTTC. This codes for CASYRRDYGYTF.

The V and J genes are TRBV7-9 and TRBJ1-5; D remains unclear. Germline CDR1 SEHNR, CDR2 FQNEAQ (reference sequence). The V end was cut by 0 bases, the J end by 6 bases, with 6 bases between. The CDR3 length is 13 residues. The CDR3: CASSLAQSQPQHF. The CDR3 bases are TGTGCCAGCAGCTTAGCGCAAAGTCAGCCCCAGCATTTT.

The V call is TRBV28, the J call TRBJ2-5; D could derive from TRBD1 or TRBD2 (5 bases each). With 7 bases removed from V and 5 bases from J, the gap between germline ends came to 11 bases. There are 12 residues in the CDR3. Looked up from germline, CDR1 is MDHEN and CDR2 is SYDVKM. CDR3 nucleotide sequence: TGTGCCAGCAACGGGGCTTGGGAGACCCAGTACTTC. It is translated as CASNGAWETQYF.

The table lists this clone with a few counts. The chain employs TRBV15 and TRBJ2-3; 7 bases are a match to TRBD1. Per the germline V gene, CDR1 is LNHNV and CDR2 is YYDKDF (reference sequence). V trimming: 3 bases; J trimming: 4 bases; junction bases outside the gene matches: 4. CDR3 length: 14 residues. CDR3 region: CATSRDRPPDTQYF. CDR3 bases: TGTGCCACCAGCAGGGACAGGCCCCCAGATACGCAGTATTTT.

The rearrangement links TRBV11-1 to TRBJ1-1; D is undetermined. CDR3 size: 13 residues. Trimming took off 3 bases at V and 4 bases at J, with 9 bases between the two ends. The germline V gene encodes CDR1 SGHAT and CDR2 FQDESV (reference sequence). As DNA, the CDR3 is TGTGCCAGCAGCTTGAGGGAGAGCACTGAAGCTTTCTTT. Translating it yields CASSLRESTEAFF.

The gene calls are TRBV28 and TRBJ1-2, with 9 bases lining up with TRBD1. This CDR3 has 12 residues. With 3 bases clipped from V and 7 bases from J, the junction kept 0 bases outside the gene matches. Germline V gene lookup returns CDR1 MDHEN and CDR2 SYDVKM. The CDR3 DNA follows: TGTGCCAGCAGTTTGACAGGGGGTGGCTACACCTTC. It codes for CASSLTGGGYTF.

The V call is TRBV15, the J call TRBJ1-5; 8 bases are shared with TRBD1. The V gene end was trimmed by 6 bases and the J gene end by 9 bases; junction bases not matched to a gene: 13. The CDR3 contains 15 residues. From germline, CDR1 is LNHNV and CDR2 YYDKDF (reference sequence). The CDR3 protein is CATRKSGTGNWPQHF. CDR3 bases: TGTGCCACCAGGAAGAGTGGGACAGGCAATTGGCCCCAGCATTTT.

This chain links TRBV6-6 with TRBJ1-2; the match to TRBD1 covers 7 bases. The V segment lost 5 bases and the J segment 2 bases; nucleotides outside the gene matches: 17. The CDR3 spans 18 residues. Germline V gives CDR1 MNHNY, CDR2 SVGAGI (reference sequence). The chain's CDR3 is CASSRYETGTAPNYGYTF. CDR3 sequence (DNA): TGTGCCAGCAGTCGTTATGAAACCGGGACAGCACCAAACTATGGCTACACCTTC.

The gene calls are TRBV3-1 (or the pseudogene TRBV3-2) and TRBJ1-1; D is undetermined. The CDR3 has 13 residues. Germline loops: CDR1 LGHDT, CDR2 YNNKEL (reference sequence). The V and J ends lost 3 bases and 10 bases respectively, with 15 bases between them. The CDR3 bases are TGTGCCAGCAGCCAGGGAGATTCAGTAGGAGCTTTCTTT. This translates into CASSQGDSVGAFF.

The chain recombines TRBV7-9 with TRBJ1-1; 7 nucleotides line up with TRBD1. CDR1 is SEHNR and CDR2 is FQNEAQ in the germline V gene (reference sequence). V shed 3 bases, J shed 1 base, and the junction held 2 bases outside the gene matches. This CDR3 comprises 14 residues. CDR3 sequence: CASSLGQTNTEAFF. In DNA form, the CDR3 reads TGTGCCAGCAGCTTGGGACAGACGAACACTGAAGCTTTCTTT.

V gene TRBV6-5 combines with J gene TRBJ1-1; D uncertain. Trimming took off 6 bases at V and 1 base at J, with 9 bases between the two ends. This CDR3 has 13 amino acids. Per the germline V gene, CDR1 is MNHEY and CDR2 is SVGAGI. The CDR3 sequence: CASSATGNTEAFF. DNA for the CDR3: TGTGCCAGCAGCGCGACGGGGAACACTGAAGCTTTCTTT.

The rearrangement uses TRBV10-3 and TRBJ1-1, with unresolved D. Per germline, CDR1 ENHRY and CDR2 SYGVKD. This CDR3 is built from 15 residues. The V and J ends lost 9 bases and 1 base respectively, with 18 bases between them. The CDR3 sequence is CAIRPAGMGNTEAFF. The CDR3 nucleotides read TGTGCCATTCGCCCAGCCGGAATGGGGAACACTGAAGCTTTCTTT.

CDR3 sequence reads: CASSLRGEQYF. The CDR3 nucleotides read TGTGCCAGCAGCTTAAGGGGGGAGCAGTACTTC. The chain joins TRBV7-2 to TRBJ2-7, with D possibly TRBD1 on 6 matching bases. Trimming left V 2 bases short and J 7 bases short, with 6 bases between. The CDR3 covers 11 residues. CDR1 and CDR2 (germline): SGHTA, FQGNSA. Looking up the rest from reference TRBV7-2 and TRBJ2-7 gives the full variable domain: GAGVSQSPSNKVTEKGKDVELRCDPISGHTALYWYRQSLGQGLEFLIYFQGNSAPDKSGLPSDRFSAERTGGSVSTLTIQRTQQEDSAVYLCASSLRGEQYFGPGTRLTVT.

The chain couples TRBV7-9 to TRBJ1-3, with a possible D match to TRBD1 (5 bases). Trimming took off 4 bases at V and 2 bases at J, with 15 bases between the two ends. CDR3 length: 16 residues. Germline values: CDR1 SEHNR, CDR2 FQNEAQ (reference sequence). The CDR3: CASSSYTGTAGNTIYF. The CDR3 coding sequence is TGTGCCAGCAGCTCGTACACCGGGACGGCTGGAAACACCATATATTTT. The variable domain in full, completed from reference TRBV7-9 and TRBJ1-3, reads DTGVSQNPRHKITKRGQNVTFRCDPISEHNRLYWYRQTLGQGPEFLTYFQNEAQLEKSRLLSDRFSAERPKGSFSTLEIQRTEQGDSAMYLCASSSYTGTAGNTIYFGEGSWLTVV.